This T cell receptor (beta chain) derives from a study of cytomegalovirus exposure and HLA in healthy donors. The CDR3 is made up of 14 amino acids. V was pared by 2 bases and J by 1 base, with 8 bases between. The germline V gene has CDR1 SGHTA and CDR2 FQGNSA. Repertoires were generated with immunoSEQ multiplex PCR, while TCRdb's copy carries only in-frame clones and drops some. This table has 45,000 to 65,000 clones, 85% to 95% appearing once. The chain has TRBV7-2 and TRBJ1-1, with D possibly TRBD1 on 6 matching bases. This TCR came from a young woman in good health and CMV-seropositive. Input material: PBMCs. CDR3 residues: CASSLTGRNTEAFF. In DNA form, the CDR3 reads TGTGCCAGCAGCTTAACAGGGCGGAACACTGAAGCTTTCTTT.